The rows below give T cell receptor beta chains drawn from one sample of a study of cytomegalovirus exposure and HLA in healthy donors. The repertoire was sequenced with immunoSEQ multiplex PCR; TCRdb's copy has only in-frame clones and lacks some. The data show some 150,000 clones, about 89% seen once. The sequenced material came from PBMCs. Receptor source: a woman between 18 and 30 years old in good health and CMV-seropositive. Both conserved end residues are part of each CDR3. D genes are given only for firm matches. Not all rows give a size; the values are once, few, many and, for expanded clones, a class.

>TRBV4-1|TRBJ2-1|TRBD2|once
CASSQSPALAGEGEQFF
TGCGCCAGCAGCCAATCGCCCGCCCTAGCGGGAGAAGGTGAGCAGTTCTTC
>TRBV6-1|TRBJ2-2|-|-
CAIRRAGELFF
TGTGCCATCCGGCGGGCCGGGGAGCTGTTTTTT
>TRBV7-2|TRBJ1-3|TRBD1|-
CASSADRAGNTIYF
TGTGCCAGCAGCGCGGACAGGGCTGGAAACACCATATATTTT
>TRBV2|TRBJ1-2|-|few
CASSENSNYGYTF
TGTGCCAGCAGTGAAAACAGTAACTATGGCTACACCTTC
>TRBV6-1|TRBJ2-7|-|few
CASSETPGQGKFYEQYF
TGTGCCAGCAGTGAAACCCCCGGGCAGGGAAAATTCTACGAGCAGTACTTC
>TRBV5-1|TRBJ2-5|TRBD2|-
CASSPASGQETQYF
TGCGCCAGCAGCCCGGCTAGCGGCCAAGAGACCCAGTACTTC
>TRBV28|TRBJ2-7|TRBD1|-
CASYGVQGEPYEQYF
TGTGCCAGCTATGGGGTCCAGGGGGAGCCTTACGAGCAGTACTTC
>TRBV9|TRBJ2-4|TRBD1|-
CASSVGRGGLAKNIQYF
TGTGCCAGCAGCGTAGGACGAGGGGGCTTAGCCAAAAACATTCAGTACTTC
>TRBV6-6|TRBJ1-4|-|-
CASSYEGEKLFF
TGTGCCAGCAGTTACGAGGGTGAAAAACTGTTTTTT
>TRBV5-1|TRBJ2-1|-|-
CASSLGGIRGPYNEQFF
TGCGCCAGCAGCCTGGGAGGGATCAGGGGGCCCTACAATGAGCAGTTCTTC
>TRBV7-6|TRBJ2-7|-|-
CASGANRYEQYF
TGTGCCTCAGGGGCGAACCGCTACGAGCAGTACTTC
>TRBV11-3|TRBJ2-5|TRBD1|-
CASSLESGQGTEETQYF
TGTGCCAGCAGCTTAGAAAGTGGACAGGGGACCGAGGAGACCCAGTACTTC
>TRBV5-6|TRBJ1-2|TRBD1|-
CASHSGGVYGYTF
TGTGCCAGCCACTCAGGGGGCGTTTATGGCTACACCTTC
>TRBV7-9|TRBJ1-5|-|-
CASSEGSANQPQHF
TGTGCCAGCAGCGAGGGATCCGCAAATCAGCCCCAGCATTTT
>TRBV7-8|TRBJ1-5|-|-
CASRLEGEYQPQHF
TGTGCCAGCCGCCTGGAAGGAGAGTATCAGCCCCAGCATTTT
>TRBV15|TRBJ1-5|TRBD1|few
CATSRQGDNQPQHF
TGTGCCACCAGCCGGCAGGGGGACAATCAGCCCCAGCATTTT
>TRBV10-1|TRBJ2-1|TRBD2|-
CASSDLSSGLYNEQFF
TGCGCCAGCAGTGACTTGTCTAGCGGCCTCTACAATGAGCAGTTCTTC
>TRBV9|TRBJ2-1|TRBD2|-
CASSEAPPGLAGVGHEQFF
TGTGCCAGCAGCGAGGCCCCCCCAGGCCTAGCGGGAGTTGGCCATGAGCAGTTCTTC
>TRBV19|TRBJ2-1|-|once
CASSIRSEQFF
TGTGCCAGTAGTATACGGAGTGAGCAGTTCTTC
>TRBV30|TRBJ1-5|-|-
CAWSVSGNQPQHF
TGTGCCTGGAGTGTATCAGGGAATCAGCCCCAGCATTTT
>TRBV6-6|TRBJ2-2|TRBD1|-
CASSYRQGANTGELFF
TGTGCCAGCAGTTACCGACAGGGGGCAAACACCGGGGAGCTGTTTTTT
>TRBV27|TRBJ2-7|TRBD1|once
CASSLGTGGEQYF
TGTGCCAGCAGTCTCGGGACAGGGGGCGAGCAGTACTTC
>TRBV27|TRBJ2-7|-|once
CASSLVAGPYEQYF
TGTGCCAGCAGTTTAGTGGCTGGGCCCTACGAGCAGTACTTC
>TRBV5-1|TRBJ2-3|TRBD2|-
CASSSGLATDTQYF
TGCGCCAGCAGCTCCGGACTAGCAACAGATACGCAGTATTTT
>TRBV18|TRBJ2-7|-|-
CASSTTRYNEQYF
TGTGCCAGCTCAACTACTAGATATAACGAGCAGTACTTC
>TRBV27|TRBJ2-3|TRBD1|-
CASNLGQGEVTDTQYF
TGTGCCAGCAACCTGGGACAGGGGGAGGTCACAGATACGCAGTATTTT
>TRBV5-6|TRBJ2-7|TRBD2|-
CASSLSGRPSEQYF
TGTGCCAGCAGCTTGAGCGGGAGGCCATCCGAGCAGTACTTC